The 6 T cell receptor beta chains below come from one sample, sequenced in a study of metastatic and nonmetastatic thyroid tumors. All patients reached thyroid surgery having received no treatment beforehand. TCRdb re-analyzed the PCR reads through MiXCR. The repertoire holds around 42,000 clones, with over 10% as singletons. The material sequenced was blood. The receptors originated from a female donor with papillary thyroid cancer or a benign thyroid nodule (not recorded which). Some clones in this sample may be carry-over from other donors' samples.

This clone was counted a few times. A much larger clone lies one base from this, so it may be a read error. The CDR3 loop reads CAISLDSNNEKLFF. CDR3 bases: TGTGCCATCAGTTTGGACAGCAATAATGAAAAACTGTTTTTT. The chain employs TRBV10-3 and TRBJ1-4, with D perhaps TRBD1 (6 bases). CDR1 and CDR2 from the germline V gene are ENHRY and SYGVKD. This CDR3 spans 14 amino acids. V lost 5 bases and J 4 bases, leaving 11 bases between the germline ends.

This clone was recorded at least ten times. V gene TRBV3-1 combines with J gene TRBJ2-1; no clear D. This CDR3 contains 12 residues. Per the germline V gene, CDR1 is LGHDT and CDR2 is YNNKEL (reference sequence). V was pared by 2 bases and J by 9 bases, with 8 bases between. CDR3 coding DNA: TGTGCCAGCAGCCAACCCTTTGGTGAGCAGTTCTTC. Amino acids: CASSQPFGEQFF.

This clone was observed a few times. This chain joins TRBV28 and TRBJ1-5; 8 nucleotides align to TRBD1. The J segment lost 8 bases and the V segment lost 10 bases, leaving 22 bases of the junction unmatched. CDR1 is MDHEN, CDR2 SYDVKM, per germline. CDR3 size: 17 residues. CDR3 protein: CAIVPRGPTTLTEPQHF. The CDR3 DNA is TGTGCCATCGTCCCCAGGGGGCCTACCACCCTGACTGAGCCCCAGCATTTT.

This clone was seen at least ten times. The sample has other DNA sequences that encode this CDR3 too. CDR3 sequence reads: CASRPGTLENIQYF. CDR3 bases: TGTGCCAGTAGGCCCGGGACACTGGAAAACATTCAGTACTTC. The gene calls are TRBV19 and TRBJ2-4; the D gene is possibly TRBD1 (6 bases). Looked up from germline, CDR1 is LNHDA and CDR2 is SQIVND (reference sequence). Trimming left V 6 bases short and J 5 bases short, with 14 bases between. CDR3 length equals 14 residues.

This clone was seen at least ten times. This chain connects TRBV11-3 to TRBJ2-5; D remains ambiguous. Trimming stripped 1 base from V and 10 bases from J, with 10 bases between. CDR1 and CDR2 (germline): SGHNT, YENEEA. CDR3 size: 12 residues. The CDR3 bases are TGTGCCAGCAGCTTAGGGACGGGTAACCAGTACTTC. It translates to CASSLGTGNQYF.

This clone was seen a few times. The CDR3 nucleotides are TGTGCCGGCATTTTCGGACTAGCGGGAGTCTACGAGCAGTACTTC. It is translated as CAGIFGLAGVYEQYF. The chain carries TRBV27 and TRBJ2-7; 13 nucleotides line up with TRBD2. This CDR3 has 15 amino acids. Looked up from germline, CDR1 is MNHEY and CDR2 is SMNVEV (reference sequence). V shed 11 bases, J shed 3 bases, and the junction held 10 bases outside the gene matches.